This T cell receptor beta chain was recorded in a study of T cells in Graves' hyperthyroidism and ophthalmopathy. Broader study findings: Most thyroid-expanded clonotypes above 0.001 were also found in blood.

This CDR3 comprises 14 residues. The V gene lost 0 bases and the J gene lost 10 bases, with 13 bases spanning the gap. The V gene's germline CDR1 is SGHRS and CDR2 YFSETQ. Researchers defined stable Graves' hyperthyroidism as no ophthalmopathy progression within 18 months. Diagnoses were established using clinical symptoms, serum thyroxine and TRAb, thyroid ultrasound and orbital computed tomography. RNA transcripts served as the template for amplifying TCR beta CDR3 regions. When the TCR CDR3 underwent first-round RT-PCR, the HTBI primer set was used. TCRdb reprocessed the multiplex PCR reads with MiXCR, giving one entry per CDR3 protein. This sample yields 500,000 to 600,000 distinct CDR3 sequences, of which about half are seen a single time; 7.5% to 8.5% belongs to the top ten. Regarding this clonotype: Antigen unknown.

This clonotype was obtained from a woman aged 18 to 35 with Graves' hyperthyroidism. V is TRBV5-1 and J is TRBJ1-4; D gene unclear. The material sequenced was peripheral blood or thyroid tissue (not recorded which). CDR3 residues: CASSLGGRAGKLFF. Here the CDR3 DNA reads TGCGCCAGCAGCTTGGGAGGTAGGGCTGGAAAACTGTTTTTT.